These T cell receptor beta chains were read from a single sample in a study of T cell responses to AZD1222 COVID-19 vaccine. The table came from immunoSEQ multiplex PCR; TCRdb's copy has only in-frame clones and leaves some out. The data show 150,000 to 180,000 clones, about nine tenths seen once. Sequenced material: peripheral blood, taken on day 0 of AZD1222 vaccination. The receptor set was obtained from an adult in good health. CDR3s include the opening cysteine and the closing phenylalanine or tryptophan. Fields, in order: J gene, D gene, V gene, CDR3 protein. The D gene is left open where the match is weak.

>TRBJ2-7|TRBD1|TRBV30
CAWERFPGQGYEQYF
>TRBJ1-5|-|TRBV6-6
CASSYTAGGQPQHF
>TRBJ2-1|TRBD1|TRBV2
CASSLTGGNEQFF
>TRBJ1-3|-|TRBV11-3
CASSLDGYSGNTIYF
>TRBJ1-1|-|TRBV7-2
CASSLQWDTEAFF
>TRBJ1-2|-|TRBV25-1
CASSVGANYGYTF
>TRBJ2-1|-|TRBV9
CASSVNNEQFF
>TRBJ2-5|-|TRBV27
CASSPLLQETQYF
>TRBJ2-7|-|TRBV28
CASSPVYYEQYF
>TRBJ1-3|-|TRBV11-1
CASSLLTGNTIYF
>TRBJ2-3|-|TRBV7-9
CASSSGGWGSYTDTQYF
>TRBJ2-1|TRBD2|TRBV7-2
CASGRSGRGNNEQFF
>TRBJ2-1|TRBD2|TRBV9
CASSVSGRAYNEQFF
>TRBJ1-2|-|TRBV2
CASSEDRGVRGGYTF
>TRBJ1-5|-|TRBV24-1
CATALGRDQPQHF
>TRBJ1-2|-|TRBV5-4
CASSSRALNNYGYTF
>TRBJ1-2|TRBD1|TRBV29-1
CSVRQGEGYTF
>TRBJ2-7|TRBD2|TRBV4-3
CASSQGFLAGGNEQYF
>TRBJ2-6|TRBD1|TRBV7-2
CASSLRGTGGAGANVLTF
>TRBJ2-1|TRBD2|TRBV7-9
CASSLEGLAVPGPYNEQFF
>TRBJ2-7|TRBD2|TRBV2
CASTTGTISYEQYF
>TRBJ2-7|TRBD1|TRBV3-1/TRBV3-2
CASSQGTGGGEQYF
>TRBJ1-5|-|TRBV7-2
CASSLVFRPGAQPQHF
>TRBJ2-7|-|TRBV13
CASSSRTNTYEQYF
>TRBJ2-1|TRBD2|TRBV28
CASSSPYRLAGDMDNEQFF
>TRBJ1-2|TRBD1|TRBV28
CASSLSPGTGITF
>TRBJ2-1|-|TRBV7-3
CASSLMGSSYNEQFF
>TRBJ2-3|-|TRBV7-8
CASSHGTLTDTQYF
>TRBJ1-2|-|TRBV27
CASGSGYGYTF
>TRBJ2-5|-|TRBV7-7
CASSRREGTQETQYF
>TRBJ2-7|TRBD2|TRBV28
CASSLQREGPYEQYF
>TRBJ2-2|TRBD1|TRBV3-1/TRBV3-2
CASSLDRDSVTGELFF
>TRBJ1-2|-|TRBV19
CASSIEQQAYYGYTF
>TRBJ1-1|TRBD1|TRBV6-5
CASPRGQLNTEAFF
>TRBJ1-6|-|TRBV7-8
CASSLGGRNSPLHF
>TRBJ2-7|-|TRBV5-6
CASSLEPLGTPYEQYF
>TRBJ1-1|TRBD1|TRBV4-3
CASSPTGGTEAFF
>TRBJ2-7|-|TRBV6-2/TRBV6-3
CASSSIWGGREQYF
>TRBJ1-2|-|TRBV6-2/TRBV6-3
CASSYSKGGYTF
>TRBJ1-5|-|TRBV24-1
CATSEAGTNQPQHF
>TRBJ2-7|TRBD2|TRBV2
CATNGGSGRISYEQYF
>TRBJ2-7|TRBD1|TRBV6-2/TRBV6-3
CASSYSGQGVTYEQYF
>TRBJ1-5|-|TRBV19
CASSTTGLNQPQHF
>TRBJ2-1|-|TRBV19
CASSPVARVVVNEQFF
>TRBJ1-2|-|TRBV28
CASRWVGGGGYTF
>TRBJ2-1|-|TRBV6-4
CASRQDGGSYNEQFF
>TRBJ2-7|TRBD1|TRBV5-1
CASSLASGQGSEQYF
>TRBJ2-7|-|TRBV18
CASSPPSGRQNYEQYF
>TRBJ1-3|-|TRBV7-6
CASSLNKETVEDTIYF
>TRBJ1-3|TRBD1|TRBV7-8
CASSLQGSGNTIYF
>TRBJ1-2|-|TRBV28
CASSNGNYGYTF
>TRBJ2-1|-|TRBV2
CASSVNEQFF